Below, one TCR beta chain is given with its context. The clone's antigen remains unknown. It has no much larger one-base neighbor in the sample; base qualities were not kept. Inclusive of the bounding cysteine and phenylalanine, the CDR3 is 13 residues long. Of all the DNA, just the CDR3 is kept, 39 bases in frame from base 1. V is shortened by 2 bases, J by 8 bases, and the region joining them spans 12 bases. The CDR3 regions of human TCRbeta chains were subjected to immunosequencing. Per the original workflow: Repertoire TCRs were checked for matches against a reference library of SARS-CoV-2-specific TCRs that had been generated using the MIRA antigen-specificity platform. Breadth was defined as the fraction of unique TCRs that were SARS-CoV-2-associated. Depth was defined as the fraction of total T cells that were SARS-CoV-2-associated. Each spike-specific TCR was assigned to its reactive spike region and to a CD4 or CD8 class using the MIRA data. Log10-transformed breadth and depth values were compared by one-way ANOVA with Sidak's multiple comparisons tests. The table comes from immuneACCESS by way of TCRdb, which keeps in-frame sequences with V and J called. Part of the clones is missing from these tables; in studies checked, under half for an unresolved V gene and the rest for unknown reasons. From that table come the V and J calls and clone size; the DNA was used to work out D and trimming. Across this sample there are about 140,000 clones, with approximately 95% seen only once. 0.7% to 1% of the sample rests with the top ten.

This sample is part of a study of T cell responses to AZD1222 COVID-19 vaccine (dated by TCRdb to 2020 to 2023). Looking at the study overall: TCR sequencing was performed for 230 to 250 trial participants, of whom around 210 were given two doses of AZD1222 and approximately 25 were given two doses of MenACWY control vaccine. Trial participants were enrolled by age into 18-55, 56-69 and 70-plus year subgroups, with roughly 150, 30 and 60 TCR-sequenced participants respectively. The research as a whole found: Only 5 to 7 AZD1222 recipients were SARS-CoV-2 seropositive at baseline, limiting conclusions about previously exposed vaccinees. Reportedly, close to half of the unique spike-specific TCRs recognized epitopes lying outside the regions that are mutated in the B.1.351 and B.1.1.7 variants. Spike-specific TCR breadth and depth rose significantly after two AZD1222 doses compared with day 0 and with MenACWY recipients. CD4 TCRs associated with the vaccine covered the entire spike protein, and the dominant responses were in regions 160-218 and 743-854. Most participants were white British and females outnumbered males, and the authors suggested that clonal diversity may have been underestimated. Because no day 14 peak-response samples were available, the repertoires could be characterized only after the peak T cell response. The 56-69-year group was small, and its depth increase did not reach significance, likely because of low power.

The time point label, as the study defines it: baseline before first vaccination. According to the study, the label for this sample's treatment or condition signals: meningococcal conjugate vaccine given as trial control. The vaccinee samples were drawn from two UK trials, COV001 and COV002, one of which was a single-blind randomized controlled phase 2/3 trial testing AZD1222 (ChAdOx1 nCoV-19) in healthy adults. For TCRbeta chain sequencing, PBMC samples were collected from trial participants at day 0 and at day 28 after the second dose. The sample was peripheral blood, taken on day 0 of MenACWY control vaccination. This receptor chain uses TRBV12-3 or TRBV12-4 and TRBJ1-2, and perhaps TRBD1 as D gene, on 6 matching bases. This clonotype originated in an adult in good health. The DNA sequence reads TGTGCCAGCAGTTTAAAAGGGGGAGGGGGCTACACCTTC. This gives the protein CASSLKGGGGYTF.